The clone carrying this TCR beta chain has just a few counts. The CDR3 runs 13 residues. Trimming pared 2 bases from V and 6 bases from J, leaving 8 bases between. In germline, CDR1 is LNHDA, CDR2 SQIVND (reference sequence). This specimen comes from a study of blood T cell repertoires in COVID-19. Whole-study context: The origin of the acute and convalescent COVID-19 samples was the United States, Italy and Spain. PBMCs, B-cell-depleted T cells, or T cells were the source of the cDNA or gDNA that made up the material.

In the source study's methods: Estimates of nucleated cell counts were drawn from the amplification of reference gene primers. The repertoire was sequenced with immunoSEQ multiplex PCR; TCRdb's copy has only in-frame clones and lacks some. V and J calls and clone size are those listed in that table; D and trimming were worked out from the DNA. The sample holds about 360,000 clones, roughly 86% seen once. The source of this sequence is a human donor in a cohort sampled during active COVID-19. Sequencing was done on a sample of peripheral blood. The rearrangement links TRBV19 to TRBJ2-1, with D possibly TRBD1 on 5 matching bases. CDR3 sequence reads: CASSIFQGNEQFF. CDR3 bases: TGTGCCAGTAGTATATTCCAGGGCAATGAGCAGTTCTTC.